This T cell receptor (beta chain) was observed in a study of T cell responses to AZD1222 COVID-19 vaccine. Points from the study as a whole: Spike was spanned by vaccine-associated CD4 TCRs, which were dominant at 160-218 and 743-854. Reportedly, nearly half the spike-specific TCRs target unmutated variant regions.

V was trimmed by 4 bases and J by 6 bases, leaving 13 bases between them. The CDR3 extends over 12 amino acids. Germline V gene lookup returns CDR1 GTSNPN and CDR2 SVGIG (reference sequence). In regard to this clone: The antigen is not known.

TCRdb's table, derived via immunoSEQ multiplex PCR, lists solely in-frame clones and lacks some. The sample holds 95,000 to 150,000 clones, 88% seen once. This chain connects TRBV30 to TRBJ2-7, with unresolved D. The starting material was peripheral blood, obtained on day 0 of AZD1222 vaccination. The sequence came from an adult in good health. The CDR3 DNA reads TGTGCCTGGAACCCCGGAACCGCCGAGCAGTACTTC. Protein product: CAWNPGTAEQYF.